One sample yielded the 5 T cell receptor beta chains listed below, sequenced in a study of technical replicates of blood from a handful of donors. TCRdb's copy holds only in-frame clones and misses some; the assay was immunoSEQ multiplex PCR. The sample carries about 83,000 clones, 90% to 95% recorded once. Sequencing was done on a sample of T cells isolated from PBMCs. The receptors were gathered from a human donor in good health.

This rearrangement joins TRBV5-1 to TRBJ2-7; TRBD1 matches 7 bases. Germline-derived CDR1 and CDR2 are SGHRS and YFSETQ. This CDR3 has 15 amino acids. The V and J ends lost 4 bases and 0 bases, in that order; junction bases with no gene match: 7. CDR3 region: CASSTEGAPSYEQYF. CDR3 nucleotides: TGCGCCAGCAGCACTGAGGGGGCTCCCTCCTACGAGCAGTACTTC.

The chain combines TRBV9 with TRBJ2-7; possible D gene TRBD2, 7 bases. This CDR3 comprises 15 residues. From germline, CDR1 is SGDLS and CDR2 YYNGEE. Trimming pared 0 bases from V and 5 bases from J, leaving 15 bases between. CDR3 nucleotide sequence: TGTGCCAGCAGCGTAGCGGGGGGCATTGGTGACGAGCAGTACTTC. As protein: CASSVAGGIGDEQYF.

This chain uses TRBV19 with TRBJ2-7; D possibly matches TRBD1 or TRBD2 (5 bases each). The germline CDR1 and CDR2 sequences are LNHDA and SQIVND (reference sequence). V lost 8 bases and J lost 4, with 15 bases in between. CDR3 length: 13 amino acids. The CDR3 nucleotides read TGTGCCAGTTCTATAGCGAAGGGGTACGAGCAGTACTTC. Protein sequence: CASSIAKGYEQYF.

The CDR3 region is CASSKQGNTGELFF. The CDR3 coding sequence is TGTGCCAGCAGCAAACAGGGAAACACCGGGGAGCTGTTTTTT. The rearrangement joins TRBV2 to TRBJ2-2; D might be TRBD1 (6 bases). The CDR3 runs to 14 residues. V was pared by 6 bases and J by 2 bases, with 10 bases between. Germline V gene data show CDR1 as SNHLY and CDR2 as FYNNEI.

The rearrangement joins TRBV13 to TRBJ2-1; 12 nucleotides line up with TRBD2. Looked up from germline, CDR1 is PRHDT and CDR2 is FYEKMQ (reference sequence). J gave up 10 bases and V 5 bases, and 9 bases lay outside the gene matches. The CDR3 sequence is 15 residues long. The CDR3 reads CASSPRLAGGWEQFF. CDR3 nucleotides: TGTGCCAGCAGCCCCCGGCTAGCGGGGGGGTGGGAGCAGTTCTTC.